The rows below give T cell receptor beta chains drawn from one sample of a study of post-analysis software for immune sequencing data. TCRdb reprocessed the PCR reads via MiXCR and lists one record per CDR3 protein. The table lists about 760,000 distinct CDR3 sequences, less than 35% of them singletons. Sample: blood. These receptors all come from a girl aged 10-17 years with multiple sclerosis. Each CDR3 is given with its conserved first and last residue. A D gene is named only where the DNA matches it firmly. Size tells how often a clone was seen (once, few, many) or the class of an expanded clone, and some rows leave it out.

-,TRBJ1-2,-,TRBV20-1,13,CSAPRAGSGGYTF,TGCAGTGCTCCTAGGGCAGGGTCAGGGGGCTACACCTTC
TRBD1,TRBJ2-7,few,TRBV5-1,14,CASSWGQGSNEQYF,TGCGCCAGCAGCTGGGGACAGGGAAGCAACGAGCAGTACTTC
TRBD1,TRBJ1-1,-,TRBV24-1,15,CATRTTTGTNTEAFF,TGTGCCACTCGGACGACGACAGGGACGAACACTGAAGCTTTCTTT
TRBD1,TRBJ2-1,few,TRBV7-2,12,CASSADRDRQFF,TGTGCCAGCAGCGCAGACAGGGACCGGCAGTTCTTC
TRBD2,TRBJ2-7,few,TRBV12-3/TRBV12-4,15,CASSTLAGSSYEQYF,TGTGCCAGCAGTACATTAGCGGGGAGCTCCTACGAGCAGTACTTC
TRBD2,TRBJ2-1,-,TRBV7-2,16,CASSPFPRGDYNEQFF,TGTGCCAGCAGCCCCTTCCCGCGGGGGGACTACAATGAGCAGTTCTTC
TRBD2,TRBJ2-7,many,TRBV9,15,CASSPRLAGAYEQYF,TGTGCCAGCAGCCCTCGATTAGCGGGAGCCTACGAGCAGTACTTC
TRBD2,TRBJ2-1,-,TRBV7-2,15,CASTLGASGDNEQFF,TGTGCCAGCACCCTGGGGGCTAGCGGGGACAATGAGCAGTTCTTC
-,TRBJ2-5,few,TRBV6-6,15,CASSYSGVLTETQYF,TGTGCCAGCAGTTACTCCGGGGTCCTGACGGAGACCCAGTACTTC
TRBD2,TRBJ2-1,-,TRBV4-1,15,CASSHPSGSDNEQFF,TGCGCCAGCAGCCACCCTAGCGGGAGCGACAATGAGCAGTTCTTC
TRBD1,TRBJ1-4,-,TRBV6-6,17,CASSYPRTGTVNEKRFF,TGTGCCAGCAGTTATCCCCGAACCGGGACAGTTAATGAAAAACGGTTTTTT
-,TRBJ1-1,few,TRBV12-3/TRBV12-4,14,CASSLNGGKTEAFF,TGTGCCAGCAGTTTAAACGGTGGAAAAACTGAAGCTTTCTTT
TRBD1,TRBJ2-2,-,TRBV6-5,13,CATWTGDTGELFF,TGTGCCACATGGACAGGAGACACCGGGGAGCTGTTTTTT
TRBD2,TRBJ2-3,once,TRBV4-1,16,CASSPSGGGLGDTQYF,TGCGCCAGCAGCCCTTCGGGGGGGGGCCTTGGCGATACGCAGTATTTT
TRBD2,TRBJ2-3,-,TRBV20-1,14,CSARVAGVLDTQYF,TGCAGTGCTAGAGTAGCGGGAGTTTTAGATACGCAGTATTTT
-,TRBJ2-7,few,TRBV10-3,13,CAISEPLQEGEYF,TGTGCCATCAGTGAGCCCCTACAGGAAGGGGAGTACTTC
-,TRBJ2-3,many,TRBV4-2,16,CASSQENLPRTDTQYF,TGTGCCAGCAGCCAAGAGAACCTCCCTCGCACAGATACGCAGTATTTT
TRBD2,TRBJ2-4,-,TRBV20-1,13,CSASLAEKNIQYF,TGCAGTGCTAGTCTAGCGGAGAAAAACATTCAGTACTTC
-,TRBJ2-5,few,TRBV20-1,15,CSADKTRRVSETQYF,TGCAGTGCGGACAAGACTAGGAGGGTTTCTGAGACCCAGTACTTC
TRBD1,TRBJ2-5,many,TRBV5-1,14,CASSSGGWGETQYF,TGCGCCAGCAGCTCAGGGGGCTGGGGGGAGACCCAGTACTTC
TRBD2,TRBJ2-3,few,TRBV5-5,18,CASSLAVTSGGGADTQYF,TGTGCCAGCAGCTTGGCGGTGACTAGCGGGGGAGGAGCAGATACGCAGTATTTT